This section outlines one TCR beta chain sequence together with its context. No antigen is known for it. Germline V gives CDR1 KGHSH, CDR2 LQKENI. With 2 bases clipped from V and 6 bases from J, the junction kept 4 bases outside the gene matches. The CDR3 sequence is 13 residues long. This specimen belongs to a study of Ad26.COV2.S vaccination and SARS-CoV-2 variants. Turning to the study itself: In the study, Ad26.COV2.S was injected intramuscularly once, or twice 56 days apart.

Measured with immunoSEQ multiplex PCR; TCRdb has only the in-frame clones, and not every one. The sample carries hundreds of thousands of clones, 89% recorded once. Treatment of the sample: some 20 received Ad26.COV2.S at low or high dose, single or two shots; 5 received placebo; per-sample allocation not given. Following the first vaccine or placebo injection, samples were taken on day 63. It was an adult aged 18-55 years in Boston who was the donor. Study-level results: Possible underestimation of total T cell responses by the TCR breadth and depth analyses was noted. Following vaccination, spike-specific CD8+ and CD4+ T cell responses reportedly exhibited substantial breadth.

V and J are TRBV18 and TRBJ2-7; 7 bases fit TRBD1. The sequence was collected from a person aged 18-65 years who received the Ad26.COV2.S COVID-19 vaccine or a placebo. The sequencing used peripheral blood, collected in a trial of Ad26.COV2.S vaccine versus placebo. The CDR3 bases are TGTGCCAGCTCACCAGACAGGGATGGCGAGCAGTACTTC. It codes for CASSPDRDGEQYF.